This TCR beta chain was recorded in a study of T cell changes during pregnancy in multiple sclerosis. Some clones are missing from TCRdb's copy, which holds only in-frame ones; the method was immunoSEQ multiplex PCR. This sample has 40,000 to 50,000 clones; 90% to 95% occur once, and the top ten carry roughly 8.1%. CDR3 length: 12 amino acids. V lost 6 bases, J lost 1 base, and 6 bases lay in between. The germline V gene encodes CDR1 PRHDT and CDR2 FYEKMQ (reference sequence). The sample in question was CD8+ T cells from peripheral blood mononuclear cells, obtained in the third trimester of pregnancy. This clonotype was sampled from a female donor with multiple sclerosis, enrolled in a pregnancy study. The chain carries TRBV13 and TRBJ1-2; D is uncertain. The CDR3 DNA is TGTGCCAGCAGTGACTATAACTATGGCTACACCTTC. This gives the protein CASSDYNYGYTF.